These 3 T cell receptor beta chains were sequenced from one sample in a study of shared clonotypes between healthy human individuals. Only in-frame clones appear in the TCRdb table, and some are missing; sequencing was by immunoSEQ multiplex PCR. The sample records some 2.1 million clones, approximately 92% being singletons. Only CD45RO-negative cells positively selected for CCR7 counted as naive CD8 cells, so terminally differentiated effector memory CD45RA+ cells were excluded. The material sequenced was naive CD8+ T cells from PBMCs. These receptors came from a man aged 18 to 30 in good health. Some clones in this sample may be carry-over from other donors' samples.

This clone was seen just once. The DNA of the CDR3 is TGTGCCAGCAGTCATGCTGCCGGGACAGGGCAAGAGACCCAGTACTTC. Amino acids: CASSHAAGTGQETQYF. V and J are TRBV27 and TRBJ2-5, with 9 positions matching TRBD1. CDR1 and CDR2 from the germline V gene are MNHEY and SMNVEV (reference sequence). The V gene end was trimmed by 5 bases and the J gene end by 2 bases; junction bases not matched to a gene: 9. This CDR3 has 16 residues.

Here the CDR3 DNA reads TGTGCCAGCAGTGGGGAGCAGGGCTTAAACTACGAGCAGTACTTC. As protein: CASSGEQGLNYEQYF. The rearrangement links TRBV2 to TRBJ2-7, with D perhaps being TRBD1 or TRBD2 (5 bases each). Germline CDR1 reads SNHLY; CDR2 reads FYNNEI. The CDR3 has 15 amino acids. The V end was cut by 4 bases, the J end by 3 bases, with 16 bases between.

The CDR3 DNA sequence: TGTGCCAGCAGCTTAGTTCCGGGACTAGCGTTTCCGGAGCAGTACTTC. The encoded protein is CASSLVPGLAFPEQYF. The chain uses TRBV7-9 and TRBJ2-7; 10 bases map to TRBD2. Germline loops: CDR1 SEHNR, CDR2 FQNEAQ (reference sequence). The CDR3 is 16 residues long. The V and J ends lost 1 base and 7 bases, in that order; junction bases with no gene match: 10.